Listed below are T cell receptor beta chains from one sample, sequenced in a study of T cell responses to AZD1222 COVID-19 vaccine. Here immunoSEQ multiplex PCR was the method, and the copy in TCRdb shows in-frame clones only, minus some. The repertoire holds more than 110,000 clones, with 70% to 90% as singletons. This specimen consisted of peripheral blood, obtained on day 0 of AZD1222 vaccination. These receptors all stem from an adult in good health. Both conserved end residues are part of each CDR3. A D gene is named only where the DNA matches it firmly. Clone sizes are given selectively: once, few, many, or a class where the clone is expanded.

d_gene	v_gene	abundance	j_gene	CDR3nt	CDR3aa
-	TRBV27	many	TRBJ1-6	TGTGCCAGCTCAGAAAGGGTGGGGTCACCCCTCCACTTT	CASSERVGSPLHF
-	TRBV19	few	TRBJ1-5	TGTGCCAGTAGTCGGACTAATCAGCCCCAGCATTTT	CASSRTNQPQHF
-	TRBV4-1	-	TRBJ2-7	TGCGCCAGCAGCCACAGACTTCTGTACGAGCAGTACTTC	CASSHRLLYEQYF
TRBD2	TRBV2	-	TRBJ2-1	TGTGCCAGCAGTGTACTAGCGGGATACAATGAGCAGTTCTTC	CASSVLAGYNEQFF
-	TRBV10-3	-	TRBJ1-1	TGTGCCATCACCGGGGCGCCAAGCACTGAAGCTTTCTTT	CAITGAPSTEAFF
TRBD1	TRBV7-8	-	TRBJ1-1	TGTGCCAGCAGCTTCCAGGGGGGGAACACTGAAGCTTTCTTT	CASSFQGGNTEAFF
-	TRBV18	-	TRBJ1-5	TGTGCCAGCTCACCCCCCCCCGGTCAGCCCCAGCATTTT	CASSPPPGQPQHF
TRBD1	TRBV7-2	-	TRBJ1-2	TGTGCCAGCAGCTCGACTGCCCTGACAGGGAGTGGCTACACCTTC	CASSSTALTGSGYTF
-	TRBV7-2	-	TRBJ2-1	TGTGCCAGCAGCTTAGCCTATGAGCAGTTCTTC	CASSLAYEQFF
-	TRBV5-1	-	TRBJ1-2	TGCGCCAGCAGCCCAAGCCCAGGCTATGGCTACACCTTC	CASSPSPGYGYTF
-	TRBV5-4	-	TRBJ2-7	TGTGCCAGCAGCCAACTAGCCTACGAGGGGGAGCAGTACTTC	CASSQLAYEGEQYF
TRBD1	TRBV6-5	-	TRBJ2-7	TGTGCCAGCAGTTCCCCGGGACAGATGAACGAGCAGTACTTC	CASSSPGQMNEQYF
TRBD1	TRBV30	-	TRBJ1-3	TGTGCCTGGAACACAGGGGGCTCTGGAAACACCATATATTTT	CAWNTGGSGNTIYF
-	TRBV4-2	-	TRBJ1-1	TGTGCCAGCAGCCAAACAATACCACTGGAGAACACTGAAGCTTTCTTT	CASSQTIPLENTEAFF
-	TRBV2	-	TRBJ1-5	TGTGCCAGCAGTGCCTGGACAGAAAATCAGCCCCAGCATTTT	CASSAWTENQPQHF
-	TRBV5-1	once	TRBJ1-4	TGCGCCAGCAGCCCAGTTGACGCAGGAGAAAAACTGTTTTTT	CASSPVDAGEKLFF
TRBD1	TRBV4-2	-	TRBJ2-3	TGTGCCAGCAGTTTCGACAGGGCCACAGATACGCAGTATTTT	CASSFDRATDTQYF
-	TRBV11-2	-	TRBJ1-2	TGTGCCAGCAGCTCGTCGCGGGGGGGCTATGGCTACACCTTC	CASSSSRGGYGYTF
-	TRBV10-2	-	TRBJ2-3	TGCGCCAGCAGGGACTACAGGGATACGCAGTATTTT	CASRDYRDTQYF
-	TRBV19	-	TRBJ2-7	TGTGCCAGTAGTATACCTCAAACAGGGTCCTACGAGCAGTACTTC	CASSIPQTGSYEQYF
TRBD2	TRBV5-1	-	TRBJ2-7	TGCGCCAGCAGCGCCCCAGTGGGCGGGAGGGGATCCTACGAGCAGTACTTC	CASSAPVGGRGSYEQYF
TRBD1	TRBV6-5	-	TRBJ1-1	TGTGCCAGCAGCCGCGTGGACAGGGGGAACACTGAAGCTTTCTTT	CASSRVDRGNTEAFF
TRBD1	TRBV5-1	-	TRBJ1-4	TGCGCCAGCAGCATGGGACAGGGGGCTGAAAAACTGTTTTTT	CASSMGQGAEKLFF
TRBD2	TRBV3-1/TRBV3-2	-	TRBJ2-1	TGTGCCAGCAGCCAAGGGGCGACTAGCGGGTACGAGCAGTTCTTC	CASSQGATSGYEQFF
-	TRBV28	-	TRBJ2-7	TGTGCCAGCAGTTTAGGAGGGTTCTACGAGCAGTACTTC	CASSLGGFYEQYF
-	TRBV18	-	TRBJ2-5	TGTGCCAGCTCACCCGCCCAAGAGACCCAGTACTTC	CASSPAQETQYF